The clone carrying this T cell receptor beta chain was detected once. This sample is part of a study of blood T cell repertoires in COVID-19. Study-wide context: Samples representing acute and convalescent COVID-19 were sourced from the United States, Italy and Spain. Sources were T cells, B-cell-depleted T cells, or PBMCs; the material itself was cDNA or gDNA.

Authors' analysis steps: Quantification of nucleated cells was approximated via reference gene primer amplification. Here immunoSEQ multiplex PCR was the method, and the copy in TCRdb shows in-frame clones only, minus some. From that table come the V and J calls and clone size; the DNA was used to work out D and trimming. Found here are about 110,000 clones, over 65% of them singletons; the top ten hold less than 2%. The CDR3 extends over 19 amino acids. CDR1 and CDR2 (germline): KGHDR, SFDVKD. With 3 bases clipped from V and 3 bases from J, the junction kept 13 bases outside the gene matches. J is TRBJ1-6 and V is TRBV24-1; 7 bases align to TRBD1. This TCR was recovered from a woman in her 40s with acute or convalescent COVID-19. Sequenced: peripheral blood. CDR3 sequence: CATSDPLDRTLCYNSPLHF. The CDR3, as DNA: TGTGCCACCAGTGATCCCCTGGACAGGACACTGTGCTATAATTCACCCCTCCACTTT.